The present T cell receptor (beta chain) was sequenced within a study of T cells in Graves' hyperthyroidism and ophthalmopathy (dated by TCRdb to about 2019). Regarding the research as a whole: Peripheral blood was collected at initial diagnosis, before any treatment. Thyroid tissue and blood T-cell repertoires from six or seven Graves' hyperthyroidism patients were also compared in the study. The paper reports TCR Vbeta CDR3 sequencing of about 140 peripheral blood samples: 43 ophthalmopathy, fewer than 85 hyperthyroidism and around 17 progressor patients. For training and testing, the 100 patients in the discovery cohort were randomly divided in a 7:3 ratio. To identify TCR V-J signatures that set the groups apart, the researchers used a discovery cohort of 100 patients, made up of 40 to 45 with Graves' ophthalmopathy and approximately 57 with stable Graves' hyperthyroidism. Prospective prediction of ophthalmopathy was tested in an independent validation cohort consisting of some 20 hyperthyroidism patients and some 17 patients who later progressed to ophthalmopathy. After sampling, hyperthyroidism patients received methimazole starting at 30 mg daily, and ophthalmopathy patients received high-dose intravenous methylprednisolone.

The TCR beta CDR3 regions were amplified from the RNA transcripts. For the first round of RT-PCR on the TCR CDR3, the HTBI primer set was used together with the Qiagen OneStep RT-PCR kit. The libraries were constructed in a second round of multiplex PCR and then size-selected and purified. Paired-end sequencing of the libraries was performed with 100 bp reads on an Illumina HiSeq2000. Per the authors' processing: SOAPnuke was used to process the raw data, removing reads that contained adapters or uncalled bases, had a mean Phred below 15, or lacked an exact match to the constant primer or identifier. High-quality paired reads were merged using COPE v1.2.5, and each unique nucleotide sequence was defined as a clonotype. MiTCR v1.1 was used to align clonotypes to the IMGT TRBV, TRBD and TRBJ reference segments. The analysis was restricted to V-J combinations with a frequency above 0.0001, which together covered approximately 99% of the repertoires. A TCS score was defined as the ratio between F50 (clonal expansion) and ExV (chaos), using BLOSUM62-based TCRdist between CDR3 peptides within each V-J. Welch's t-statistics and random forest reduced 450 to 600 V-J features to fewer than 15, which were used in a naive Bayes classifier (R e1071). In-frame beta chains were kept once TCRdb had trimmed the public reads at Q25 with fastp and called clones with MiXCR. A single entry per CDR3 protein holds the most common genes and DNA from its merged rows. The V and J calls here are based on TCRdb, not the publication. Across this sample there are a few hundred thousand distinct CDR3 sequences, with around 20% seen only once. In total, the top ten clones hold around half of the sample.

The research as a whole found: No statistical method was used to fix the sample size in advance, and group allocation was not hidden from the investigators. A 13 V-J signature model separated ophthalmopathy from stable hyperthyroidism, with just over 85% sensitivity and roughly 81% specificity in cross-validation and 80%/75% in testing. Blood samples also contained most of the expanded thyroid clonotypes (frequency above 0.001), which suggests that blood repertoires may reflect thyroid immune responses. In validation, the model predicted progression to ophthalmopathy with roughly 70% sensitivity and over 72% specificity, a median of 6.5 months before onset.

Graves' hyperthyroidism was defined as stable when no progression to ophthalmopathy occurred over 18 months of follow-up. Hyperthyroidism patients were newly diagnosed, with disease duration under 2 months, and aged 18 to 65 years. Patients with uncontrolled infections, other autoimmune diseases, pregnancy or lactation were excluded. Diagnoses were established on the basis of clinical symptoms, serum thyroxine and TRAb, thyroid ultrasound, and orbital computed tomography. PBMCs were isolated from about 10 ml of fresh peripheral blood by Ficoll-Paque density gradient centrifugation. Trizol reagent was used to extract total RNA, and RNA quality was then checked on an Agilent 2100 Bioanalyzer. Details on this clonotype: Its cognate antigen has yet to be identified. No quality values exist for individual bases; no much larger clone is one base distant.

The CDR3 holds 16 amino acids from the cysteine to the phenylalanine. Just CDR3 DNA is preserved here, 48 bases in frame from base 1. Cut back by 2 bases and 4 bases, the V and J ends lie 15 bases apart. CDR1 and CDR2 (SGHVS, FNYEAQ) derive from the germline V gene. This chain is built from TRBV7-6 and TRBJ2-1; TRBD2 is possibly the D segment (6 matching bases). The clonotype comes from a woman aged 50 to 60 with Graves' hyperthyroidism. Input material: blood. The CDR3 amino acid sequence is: CASSLNRGDFYNEQFF. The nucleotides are TGTGCCAGCAGCTTAAATAGAGGGGACTTTTACAATGAGCAGTTCTTC. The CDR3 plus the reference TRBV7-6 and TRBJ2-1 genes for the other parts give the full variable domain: GAGVSQSPRYKVTKRGQDVALRCDPISGHVSLYWYRQALGQGPEFLTYFNYEAQQDKSGLPNDRFSAERPEGSISTLTIQRTEQRDSAMYRCASSLNRGDFYNEQFFGPGTRLTVL.